This TCR beta chain emerged from a study of T cells expressing NK-cell markers. The study, taken as a whole, reports: There remained a lack of clarity about HCMV specificity of expanded NKG2C+ T cell clones. Four donors likewise had their CD3+CD56-NKG2C+ fraction led by these clonotypes. About 1.0-7.0% of CD8+ T cells in about six donors belonged to dominant NKG2C+ clonotypes.

Each CDR3 protein gets one entry in TCRdb, which reprocessed the 5' RACE reads and gives no DNA. This sample contains about 410,000 distinct CDR3 sequences. Germline-derived CDR1 and CDR2 are LNHDA and SQIVND (reference sequence). The CDR3 has 14 residues. A remark on this clonotype: The antigen remains undetermined.

This TCR came from a woman aged 45-59 years in good health. The sample consisted of blood T cells: a sorted CD56 or NKG2C T cell subset, CD4+ or CD8+ T cells, or bulk PBMC T cells (not recorded which). The rearrangement joins TRBV19 to TRBJ1-1; no DNA is available, so the TRBD1 call from TCRdb remains unchecked. This CDR3 reads CASSIARAVTEAFF.